These T cell receptor beta chains were read from a single sample in a study of radiation and T cells in renal cell carcinoma. Some clones are missing from TCRdb's copy, which holds only in-frame ones; the method was immunoSEQ multiplex PCR. The table includes about 16,000 clones, less than 75% detected once. Sequenced here: tumor tissue, sampled from a patient whose treatment was nephrectomy without radiotherapy. These receptors all stem from a man in his sixties with renal cell carcinoma. The CDR3 runs from the conserved cysteine through the conserved F or W. A D gene is named only where the DNA matches it firmly. Size is omitted from some rows. Given values are once, few, many or a class for expanded clones.

v_gene: TRBV6-5; d_gene: NA; abundance: NA; j_gene: TRBJ2-7; CDR3nt: TGTGCCAGCAGTTACCGCCACACGAGCTCCTACGAGCAGTACTTC; CDR3aa: CASSYRHTSSYEQYF
v_gene: TRBV28; d_gene: TRBD1; abundance: NA; j_gene: TRBJ2-1; CDR3nt: TGTGCCAGCAGAGAGGACAGGGGTGAGCAGTTCTTC; CDR3aa: CASREDRGEQFF
v_gene: TRBV6-7; d_gene: TRBD1; abundance: NA; j_gene: TRBJ2-1; CDR3nt: TGTGCCAGCAGTTACTCAGATCGGGGACAGGGGGCACACAATGAGCAGTTCTTC; CDR3aa: CASSYSDRGQGAHNEQFF
v_gene: TRBV15; d_gene: NA; abundance: NA; j_gene: TRBJ1-4; CDR3nt: TGTGCCTCCAAGAAGGAGGAGGGGTTTGAAAAACTGTTTTTT; CDR3aa: CASKKEEGFEKLFF
v_gene: TRBV6-5; d_gene: TRBD2; abundance: NA; j_gene: TRBJ2-5; CDR3nt: TGTGCCAGCAGTTACTCGAGGGCTAGCGGGAGGAAGACCCAGTACTTC; CDR3aa: CASSYSRASGRKTQYF
v_gene: TRBV18; d_gene: NA; abundance: once; j_gene: TRBJ2-7; CDR3nt: TGTGCCAGCTCCCCCATAAGGACATCTGGCGAGCAGTACTTC; CDR3aa: CASSPIRTSGEQYF
v_gene: TRBV14; d_gene: NA; abundance: NA; j_gene: TRBJ1-3; CDR3nt: TGTGCCAGCAGCCAAGCTACCTGGGCGGGGGGAAACACCATATATTTT; CDR3aa: CASSQATWAGGNTIYF
v_gene: TRBV6-1; d_gene: TRBD1; abundance: NA; j_gene: TRBJ2-1; CDR3nt: TGTGCCAGCAGTGAACCTGGGACAGTCTACAATGAGCAGTTCTTC; CDR3aa: CASSEPGTVYNEQFF
v_gene: TRBV7-2; d_gene: NA; abundance: NA; j_gene: TRBJ2-1; CDR3nt: TGTGCCAGCAACCAGGGGGGGACCCAGTCCTACAATGAGCAGTTCTTC; CDR3aa: CASNQGGTQSYNEQFF
v_gene: TRBV6-1; d_gene: NA; abundance: NA; j_gene: TRBJ2-1; CDR3nt: TGTGCCAGCAGCCGCTTAGAGGCTACCTACAATGAGCAGTTCTTC; CDR3aa: CASSRLEATYNEQFF
v_gene: TRBV7-9; d_gene: NA; abundance: NA; j_gene: TRBJ1-5; CDR3nt: TGTGCCAGCAGGTCTATTAGGGAAAGGAGGACCCCTAGCAATCAGCCCCAGCATTTT; CDR3aa: CASRSIRERRTPSNQPQHF
v_gene: TRBV27; d_gene: NA; abundance: NA; j_gene: TRBJ2-4; CDR3nt: TGTGCCAGCAGTTTACGCTCCGGGGCGGTAGCCAAAAACATTCAGTACTTC; CDR3aa: CASSLRSGAVAKNIQYF
v_gene: TRBV5-6; d_gene: TRBD2; abundance: NA; j_gene: TRBJ2-1; CDR3nt: TGTGCCAGCAGCCTCACTGACAAGCGGGACTTTTTGCAGTTCTTC; CDR3aa: CASSLTDKRDFLQFF
v_gene: TRBV5-4; d_gene: NA; abundance: few; j_gene: TRBJ1-2; CDR3nt: TGTGCCAGCAGCTCGTGGGGGGCAGGTGGCTACACCTTC; CDR3aa: CASSSWGAGGYTF
v_gene: TRBV9; d_gene: TRBD1; abundance: NA; j_gene: TRBJ2-2; CDR3nt: TGTGCCAGCAGCGCTACGACAGGGGACACCGGGGAGCTGTTTTTT; CDR3aa: CASSATTGDTGELFF
v_gene: TRBV7-9; d_gene: NA; abundance: NA; j_gene: TRBJ2-7; CDR3nt: TGTGCCAGCAGCTCTCAGACAGGTTCCTACGAGCAGTACTTC; CDR3aa: CASSSQTGSYEQYF
v_gene: TRBV28; d_gene: NA; abundance: NA; j_gene: TRBJ2-2; CDR3nt: TGTGCCAGCAGTTTGAGGCGGGACTCCGGTGGGAGCACCGGGGAGCTGTTTTTT; CDR3aa: CASSLRRDSGGSTGELFF
v_gene: TRBV12-5; d_gene: NA; abundance: NA; j_gene: TRBJ2-7; CDR3nt: TGTGCTAGTGGTTTGGTACCCCGACCCTACGAGCAGTACTTC; CDR3aa: CASGLVPRPYEQYF
v_gene: TRBV28; d_gene: NA; abundance: NA; j_gene: TRBJ2-6; CDR3nt: TGTGCCAGCACTTCCTTCCGGTCGGGGGGCGGTGGGGCCAACGTCCTGACTTTC; CDR3aa: CASTSFRSGGGGANVLTF
v_gene: TRBV27; d_gene: TRBD2; abundance: NA; j_gene: TRBJ2-1; CDR3nt: TGTGCCAGCAGTCCGCCGCAAAGGACTAGTAGTGAGCAGTTCTTC; CDR3aa: CASSPPQRTSSEQFF
v_gene: TRBV6-4; d_gene: TRBD2; abundance: few; j_gene: TRBJ2-2; CDR3nt: TGTGCCAGCAGTGCCCAGGGACTAGCGGTAACCGGGGAGCTGTTTTTT; CDR3aa: CASSAQGLAVTGELFF
v_gene: TRBV12-5; d_gene: NA; abundance: medium-sized; j_gene: TRBJ1-1; CDR3nt: TGTGCTAGTGGCCGATCTGACACTGAAGCTTTCTTT; CDR3aa: CASGRSDTEAFF
v_gene: TRBV20-1; d_gene: NA; abundance: NA; j_gene: TRBJ2-7; CDR3nt: TGCAGTGTCAAGGCCTACGAGCAGTACTTC; CDR3aa: CSVKAYEQYF
v_gene: TRBV4-3; d_gene: TRBD2; abundance: NA; j_gene: TRBJ2-1; CDR3nt: TGCGCCAGCAGCCAAGATCTGTCTAGCGGGGGGGTTTTGTCCTACAATGAGCAGTTCTTC; CDR3aa: CASSQDLSSGGVLSYNEQFF
v_gene: TRBV4-1; d_gene: NA; abundance: NA; j_gene: TRBJ2-1; CDR3nt: TGCGCCAGCAGCCAAGCTCTAGCCGGCAATGAGCAGTTCTTC; CDR3aa: CASSQALAGNEQFF
v_gene: TRBV7-6; d_gene: NA; abundance: medium-sized; j_gene: TRBJ2-7; CDR3nt: TGTGCCAGCAGCTTAGGGGATTTCGGGGGAGCTGGGACCTACGAGCAGTACTTC; CDR3aa: CASSLGDFGGAGTYEQYF
v_gene: TRBV5-1; d_gene: NA; abundance: NA; j_gene: TRBJ2-7; CDR3nt: TGCGCCAGCAGCTTGGGCAGGGAATCTCTCGAGCAGTACTTC; CDR3aa: CASSLGRESLEQYF
v_gene: TRBV5-6; d_gene: TRBD1; abundance: NA; j_gene: TRBJ2-5; CDR3nt: TGTGCCAGCAGCGTGGGACAGGGGTTTGAGACCCAGTACTTC; CDR3aa: CASSVGQGFETQYF
v_gene: TRBV21-1; d_gene: NA; abundance: medium-sized; j_gene: TRBJ1-2; CDR3nt: TGTGCCAGCAGCAAAGGGGCGGGAGGGGGTTGGTATGGCTACACCTTC; CDR3aa: CASSKGAGGGWYGYTF
v_gene: TRBV2; d_gene: TRBD2; abundance: NA; j_gene: TRBJ2-4; CDR3nt: TGTGCCAGCAGTGTCCTAGGGAGGGAGGGAGTTAAAAACATTCAGTACTTC; CDR3aa: CASSVLGREGVKNIQYF
v_gene: TRBV20-1; d_gene: NA; abundance: NA; j_gene: TRBJ1-2; CDR3nt: TGCAGTGCCCCCGGGCCCAATGGCTACACCTTC; CDR3aa: CSAPGPNGYTF
v_gene: TRBV7-9; d_gene: NA; abundance: medium-sized; j_gene: TRBJ1-2; CDR3nt: TGTGCCAGCAGCTTAGCCGAACGGACAGCTCGGGATGGCTACACCTTC; CDR3aa: CASSLAERTARDGYTF
v_gene: TRBV4-3; d_gene: NA; abundance: few; j_gene: TRBJ1-2; CDR3nt: TGCGCCAGCAGCCCAGAGAGTCTTTACTATGGCTACACCTTC; CDR3aa: CASSPESLYYGYTF
v_gene: TRBV27; d_gene: NA; abundance: NA; j_gene: TRBJ2-3; CDR3nt: TGTGCCAGCAGTTTCTCGCGGGGCACAGATACGCAGTATTTT; CDR3aa: CASSFSRGTDTQYF
v_gene: TRBV29-1; d_gene: NA; abundance: once; j_gene: TRBJ2-1; CDR3nt: TGCAGCGGGCAGGTGATTTCCTACAATGAGCAGTTCTTC; CDR3aa: CSGQVISYNEQFF
v_gene: TRBV5-1; d_gene: NA; abundance: NA; j_gene: TRBJ2-3; CDR3nt: TGCGCCAGCAGCTTCTCTAGGGACACAGATACGCAGTATTTT; CDR3aa: CASSFSRDTDTQYF
v_gene: TRBV4-1; d_gene: NA; abundance: few; j_gene: TRBJ2-7; CDR3nt: TGCGCCAGCAGCCCTGGATCCTTCTCCTACGAGCAGTACTTC; CDR3aa: CASSPGSFSYEQYF
v_gene: TRBV27; d_gene: TRBD2; abundance: few; j_gene: TRBJ2-7; CDR3nt: TGTGCCAGCAGTTTAGCCGGGACTAGGAACGAGCAGTACTTC; CDR3aa: CASSLAGTRNEQYF
v_gene: TRBV6-1; d_gene: NA; abundance: NA; j_gene: TRBJ2-5; CDR3nt: TGTGCCAGCAGTGAAGCTTCTCAGGGTCGAGAGACCCAGTACTTC; CDR3aa: CASSEASQGRETQYF
v_gene: TRBV6-6; d_gene: NA; abundance: NA; j_gene: TRBJ1-4; CDR3nt: TGTGCCAGCAGTACACCAGGGAGAGGGAATGAAAAACTGTTTTTT; CDR3aa: CASSTPGRGNEKLFF
v_gene: TRBV11-2; d_gene: NA; abundance: NA; j_gene: TRBJ2-1; CDR3nt: TGTGCCAGCAGCCGATCGTTGGGCGGGGAAAATGAGCAGTTCTTC; CDR3aa: CASSRSLGGENEQFF
v_gene: TRBV2; d_gene: TRBD1; abundance: NA; j_gene: TRBJ2-3; CDR3nt: TGTGCCAGCAGTGATGGACAGGGTCGAAATACGCAGTATTTT; CDR3aa: CASSDGQGRNTQYF
v_gene: TRBV14; d_gene: TRBD1; abundance: NA; j_gene: TRBJ2-1; CDR3nt: TGTGCCAGCAGCCACAAACAGGGGGCCGATAGAAATGAGCAGTTCTTC; CDR3aa: CASSHKQGADRNEQFF
v_gene: TRBV5-1; d_gene: TRBD1; abundance: NA; j_gene: TRBJ2-5; CDR3nt: TGCGCCAGCAGCTTTGGGACAGGGACTGAGACCCAGTACTTC; CDR3aa: CASSFGTGTETQYF
v_gene: TRBV6-6; d_gene: NA; abundance: NA; j_gene: TRBJ2-7; CDR3nt: TGTGCCAGCAGTTTAATGGCCGCCTACGAGCAGTACTTC; CDR3aa: CASSLMAAYEQYF
v_gene: TRBV25-1; d_gene: NA; abundance: NA; j_gene: TRBJ2-1; CDR3nt: TGTGCCAGCAGTGCTTCCGGGACTTTTCGTGATGAGCAGTTCTTC; CDR3aa: CASSASGTFRDEQFF
v_gene: TRBV9; d_gene: NA; abundance: NA; j_gene: TRBJ2-7; CDR3nt: TGTGCCAGCAGCGTAGGGACGGCCCACGTCGAGCAGTACTTC; CDR3aa: CASSVGTAHVEQYF
v_gene: TRBV19; d_gene: NA; abundance: few; j_gene: TRBJ2-7; CDR3nt: TGTGCCAGTAGTGCGGACAGCCAACAATCTTACGAGCAGTACTTC; CDR3aa: CASSADSQQSYEQYF
v_gene: TRBV6-6; d_gene: NA; abundance: NA; j_gene: TRBJ1-5; CDR3nt: TGTGCCAGCAGTTACCCAGCTGGCCTCAAAAATCAGCCCCAGCATTTT; CDR3aa: CASSYPAGLKNQPQHF
v_gene: TRBV7-9; d_gene: NA; abundance: NA; j_gene: TRBJ1-1; CDR3nt: TGTGCCAGCAGCCCGAGAAGTGACGGGACCCAGGGGAGTGAAGCTTTCTTT; CDR3aa: CASSPRSDGTQGSEAFF
v_gene: TRBV7-8; d_gene: NA; abundance: NA; j_gene: TRBJ2-5; CDR3nt: TGTGCCAGCAGCTTTACTAGTTCGTCGACCCAGTACTTC; CDR3aa: CASSFTSSSTQYF
v_gene: TRBV18; d_gene: NA; abundance: NA; j_gene: TRBJ2-7; CDR3nt: TGTGCCAGCTCACCTCCTTTCTCCTACGAGCAGTACTTC; CDR3aa: CASSPPFSYEQYF
v_gene: TRBV4-3; d_gene: NA; abundance: once; j_gene: TRBJ2-1; CDR3nt: TGCGCCAGCACTACAACCTACAGAAACAATGAGCAGTTCTTC; CDR3aa: CASTTTYRNNEQFF
v_gene: TRBV2; d_gene: NA; abundance: NA; j_gene: TRBJ2-6; CDR3nt: TGTGCCAGCAGGCGTGACAGGAGCTCTGGGGCCAACGTCCTGACTTTC; CDR3aa: CASRRDRSSGANVLTF
v_gene: TRBV5-8; d_gene: NA; abundance: NA; j_gene: TRBJ1-1; CDR3nt: TGTGCCAGCAGCTTTACCATGAACACTGAAGCTTTCTTT; CDR3aa: CASSFTMNTEAFF